Listed below are T cell receptor beta chains from one sample, sequenced in a study of T cells after yellow fever vaccination. One entry per CDR3 protein results from TCRdb running MiXCR on the 5' RACE reads. The table shows approximately 600,000 distinct CDR3 sequences, with roughly an eighth occurring only once. This specimen was PBMCs, taken on the day of the yellow fever booster vaccination. The receptors shown here come from a man aged 25 to 40 who received the YFV17D yellow fever vaccine. The CDR3 runs from the conserved cysteine through the conserved F or W. D genes are given only for firm matches. Rows may omit the clone size; those that give it use once, few, many or a size class.

j_call: TRBJ2-2; d_call: NA; v_call: TRBV12-3/TRBV12-4; clone_size: many; cdr3_aa: CASTGQTNTGELFF; cdr3_nt: TGTGCCAGTACTGGACAGACGAACACCGGGGAGCTGTTTTTT
j_call: TRBJ2-1; d_call: NA; v_call: TRBV7-6; clone_size: many; cdr3_aa: CASSLVSGDEQFF; cdr3_nt: TGTGCCAGCAGCTTAGTGTCCGGGGATGAGCAGTTCTTC
j_call: TRBJ2-1; d_call: TRBD2; v_call: TRBV18; clone_size: NA; cdr3_aa: CASSQGPSGGHNEQFF; cdr3_nt: TGTGCCAGCTCCCAAGGGCCTAGCGGGGGACACAATGAGCAGTTCTTC
j_call: TRBJ2-6; d_call: NA; v_call: TRBV7-9; clone_size: few; cdr3_aa: CASGGKEDLGANVLTF; cdr3_nt: TGTGCCAGCGGGGGTAAAGAGGATCTAGGGGCCAACGTCCTGACTTTC
j_call: TRBJ2-1; d_call: NA; v_call: TRBV5-6; clone_size: few; cdr3_aa: CASSLFASSYNEQFF; cdr3_nt: TGTGCCAGCAGCTTATTCGCGAGCTCCTACAATGAGCAGTTCTTC
j_call: TRBJ2-7; d_call: TRBD2; v_call: TRBV5-1; clone_size: many; cdr3_aa: CASSLLSRRTTSSTQYF; cdr3_nt: TGCGCCAGCAGCTTGCTGAGCCGACGAACGACTAGCTCTACGCAGTACTTC
j_call: TRBJ2-3; d_call: NA; v_call: TRBV10-3; clone_size: few; cdr3_aa: CAISPTVGTDTQYF; cdr3_nt: TGTGCCATCAGCCCGACCGTGGGGACAGATACGCAGTATTTT
j_call: TRBJ2-1; d_call: TRBD1; v_call: TRBV5-4; clone_size: few; cdr3_aa: CASTHGQGNYNEQFF; cdr3_nt: TGTGCCAGCACCCACGGACAGGGAAACTACAATGAGCAGTTCTTC
j_call: TRBJ2-7; d_call: NA; v_call: TRBV15; clone_size: NA; cdr3_aa: CATSRDRNPGARGDEQYF; cdr3_nt: TGTGCCACCAGCAGAGATAGAAATCCGGGGGCCCGGGGGGACGAGCAGTACTTC
j_call: TRBJ2-1; d_call: TRBD1; v_call: TRBV20-1; clone_size: few; cdr3_aa: CSAEFGGQGFEQFF; cdr3_nt: TGCAGTGCGGAGTTTGGGGGACAGGGATTCGAGCAGTTCTTC
j_call: TRBJ2-3; d_call: NA; v_call: TRBV20-1; clone_size: NA; cdr3_aa: CSARREYTDTQYF; cdr3_nt: TGCAGTGCTAGAAGGGAATACACAGATACGCAGTATTTT
j_call: TRBJ2-5; d_call: TRBD2; v_call: TRBV25-1; clone_size: NA; cdr3_aa: CASSPRSGRQETQYF; cdr3_nt: TGTGCCAGCAGCCCCAGGAGCGGGAGGCAAGAGACCCAGTACTTC
j_call: TRBJ2-7; d_call: TRBD1; v_call: TRBV15; clone_size: few; cdr3_aa: CATSRERGRVNEQYF; cdr3_nt: TGTGCCACCAGCAGAGAAAGGGGGCGCGTAAACGAGCAGTACTTC
j_call: TRBJ1-2; d_call: NA; v_call: TRBV7-2; clone_size: few; cdr3_aa: CASSKEFYGYTF; cdr3_nt: TGTGCCAGCAGTAAAGAGTTCTATGGCTACACCTTC
j_call: TRBJ2-5; d_call: TRBD2; v_call: TRBV6-2/TRBV6-3; clone_size: NA; cdr3_aa: CASSYTRGDQYF; cdr3_nt: TGTGCCAGCAGTTACACACGGGGGGACCAGTACTTC
j_call: TRBJ2-7; d_call: TRBD2; v_call: TRBV20-1; clone_size: NA; cdr3_aa: CSAPERESYEQYF; cdr3_nt: TGCAGTGCTCCGGAGCGGGAGAGCTACGAGCAGTACTTC
j_call: TRBJ2-3; d_call: NA; v_call: TRBV27; clone_size: many; cdr3_aa: CASDPSAGGTDTQYF; cdr3_nt: TGTGCCAGCGATCCTTCAGCCGGGGGCACAGATACGCAGTATTTT
j_call: TRBJ1-1; d_call: NA; v_call: TRBV15; clone_size: NA; cdr3_aa: CATSRDYQNTEAFF; cdr3_nt: TGTGCCACCAGCAGAGATTATCAGAACACTGAAGCTTTCTTT
j_call: TRBJ2-4; d_call: NA; v_call: TRBV20-1; clone_size: NA; cdr3_aa: CSAAGPGDVIQYF; cdr3_nt: TGCAGTGCTGCCGGGCCAGGGGATGTGATTCAGTACTTC
j_call: TRBJ2-2; d_call: TRBD1; v_call: TRBV4-1; clone_size: few; cdr3_aa: CASSSYPLGTDNTGELFF; cdr3_nt: TGCGCCAGCAGCTCCTACCCCCTCGGGACAGACAACACCGGGGAGCTGTTTTTT
j_call: TRBJ2-7; d_call: TRBD2; v_call: TRBV5-1; clone_size: few; cdr3_aa: CASSYFTSAGYEQYF; cdr3_nt: TGCGCCAGCAGCTACTTCACTAGCGCGGGATACGAGCAGTACTTC
j_call: TRBJ2-2; d_call: NA; v_call: TRBV7-2; clone_size: NA; cdr3_aa: CASSITGDYTGELFF; cdr3_nt: TGTGCCAGCTCGATAACAGGCGACTACACCGGGGAGCTGTTTTTT
j_call: TRBJ2-2; d_call: NA; v_call: TRBV28; clone_size: few; cdr3_aa: CASSGDYTGELFF; cdr3_nt: TGTGCCAGCAGTGGAGATTACACCGGGGAGCTGTTTTTT
j_call: TRBJ2-2; d_call: NA; v_call: TRBV5-6; clone_size: few; cdr3_aa: CASSLPGAGGELFF; cdr3_nt: TGTGCCAGCAGCTTGCCAGGGGCGGGCGGGGAGCTGTTTTTT
j_call: TRBJ2-7; d_call: NA; v_call: TRBV7-2; clone_size: few; cdr3_aa: CASSLGAGSEQYF; cdr3_nt: TGTGCCAGCAGCTTAGGGGCAGGTTCCGAGCAGTACTTC
j_call: TRBJ1-1; d_call: TRBD1; v_call: TRBV29-1; clone_size: few; cdr3_aa: CSVLDGQARVTEAFF; cdr3_nt: TGCAGCGTTCTAGATGGACAGGCTCGGGTCACTGAAGCTTTCTTT
j_call: TRBJ2-1; d_call: TRBD1; v_call: TRBV6-1; clone_size: few; cdr3_aa: CASRQQGATRTEQFF; cdr3_nt: TGTGCCAGCAGGCAACAGGGGGCAACACGTACTGAGCAGTTCTTC
j_call: TRBJ1-6; d_call: NA; v_call: TRBV14; clone_size: NA; cdr3_aa: CASSHQGTYNSPLHF; cdr3_nt: TGTGCCAGCAGCCACCAGGGGACCTATAATTCACCCCTCCACTTT
j_call: TRBJ2-1; d_call: NA; v_call: TRBV25-1; clone_size: NA; cdr3_aa: CASSGLALSYNEQFF; cdr3_nt: TGTGCCAGCAGTGGACTGGCACTTTCCTACAATGAGCAGTTCTTC
j_call: TRBJ2-1; d_call: NA; v_call: TRBV9; clone_size: NA; cdr3_aa: CASSGTGSSYNEQFF; cdr3_nt: TGTGCCAGCAGCGGTACAGGGAGCTCCTACAATGAGCAGTTCTTC
j_call: TRBJ2-2; d_call: TRBD2; v_call: TRBV6-1; clone_size: NA; cdr3_aa: CASRGTSGSPGELFF; cdr3_nt: TGTGCCAGCAGAGGGACTAGCGGGAGTCCCGGGGAGCTGTTTTTT
j_call: TRBJ2-7; d_call: TRBD1; v_call: TRBV29-1; clone_size: few; cdr3_aa: CSVNPQGPYEQYF; cdr3_nt: TGCAGCGTAAATCCACAGGGGCCCTACGAGCAGTACTTC